This T cell receptor (beta chain) was identified in a study of T cell changes during pregnancy in multiple sclerosis. Germline loops: CDR1 MNHEY, CDR2 SVGAGI. The CDR3 has 14 amino acids. V shed 5 bases and J 6 bases; nucleotides not matched to a gene: 9. Only in-frame clones appear in the TCRdb table, and some are missing; sequencing was by immunoSEQ multiplex PCR. This sample carries 90,000 to 120,000 clones, just under 95% of them seen once, and the ten largest clones take 0.78%. The starting material was peripheral blood, obtained in the third trimester of pregnancy. The clonotype comes from a female donor in good health, enrolled as a control in a pregnancy study. The chain recombines TRBV6-5 with TRBJ1-2; TRBD1 matches 7 bases. This CDR3 reads CASSTTDRADGYTF. The CDR3 region has the DNA TGTGCCAGCAGTACCACCGACAGGGCTGATGGCTACACCTTC.